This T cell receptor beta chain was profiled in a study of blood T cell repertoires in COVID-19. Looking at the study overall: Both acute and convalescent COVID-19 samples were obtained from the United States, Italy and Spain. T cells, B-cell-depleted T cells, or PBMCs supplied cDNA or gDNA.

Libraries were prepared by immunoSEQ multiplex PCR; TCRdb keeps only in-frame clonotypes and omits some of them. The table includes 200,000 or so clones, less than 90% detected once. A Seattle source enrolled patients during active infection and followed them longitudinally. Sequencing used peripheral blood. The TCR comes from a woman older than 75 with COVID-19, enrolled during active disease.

The DNA of the CDR3 is TGTGCCAGTATCAGGACAGGGGGCTATGAGCAGTTCTTC. This sequence encodes CASIRTGGYEQFF. The chain couples TRBV19 to TRBJ2-1, with TRBD1 identical over 11 bases. Germline CDR1 is LNHDA and CDR2 is SQIVND (reference sequence). The CDR3 length is 13 residues. J was trimmed by 8 bases and V by 7 bases; bases with no gene match: 4.